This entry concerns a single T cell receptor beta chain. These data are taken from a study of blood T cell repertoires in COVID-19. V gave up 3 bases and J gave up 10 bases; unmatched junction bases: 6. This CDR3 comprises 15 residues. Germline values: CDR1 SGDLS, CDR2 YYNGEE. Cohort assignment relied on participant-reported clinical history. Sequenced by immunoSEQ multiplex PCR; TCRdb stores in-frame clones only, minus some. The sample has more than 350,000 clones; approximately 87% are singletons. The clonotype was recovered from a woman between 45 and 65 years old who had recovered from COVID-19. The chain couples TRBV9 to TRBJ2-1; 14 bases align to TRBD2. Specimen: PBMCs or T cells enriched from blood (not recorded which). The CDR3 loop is CASSEGLAGVREQFF. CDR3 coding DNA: TGTGCCAGCAGCGAGGGACTAGCGGGGGTTAGAGAGCAGTTCTTC.